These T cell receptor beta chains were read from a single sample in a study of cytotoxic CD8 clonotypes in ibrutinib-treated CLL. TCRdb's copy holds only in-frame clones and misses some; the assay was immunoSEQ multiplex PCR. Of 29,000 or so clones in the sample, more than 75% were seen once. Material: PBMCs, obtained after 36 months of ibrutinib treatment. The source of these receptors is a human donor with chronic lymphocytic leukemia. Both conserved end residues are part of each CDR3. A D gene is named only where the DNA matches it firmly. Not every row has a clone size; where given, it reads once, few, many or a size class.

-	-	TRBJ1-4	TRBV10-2	TGCGCCAGCAGTGACCGACAGGTTAATGAAAAACTGTTTTTT	CASSDRQVNEKLFF
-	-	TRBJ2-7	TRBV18	TGTGCCAGCTCTGGACCATCGACAGCCTACGAGCAGTACTTC	CASSGPSTAYEQYF
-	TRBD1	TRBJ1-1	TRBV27	TGTGCCAGCAGTTTAGAGGAGGGGGACAGGGAGAACACTGAAGCTTTCTTT	CASSLEEGDRENTEAFF
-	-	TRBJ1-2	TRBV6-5	TGTGCCAGCGGAGTGGGGGCTAACTATGGCTACACCTTC	CASGVGANYGYTF
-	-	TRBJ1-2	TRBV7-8	TGTGCCAGCAGCACTAACAGGGTTGAAGGCTACACCTTC	CASSTNRVEGYTF
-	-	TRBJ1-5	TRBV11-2	TGTGCCAGCAGCTTAGATTTGGGGACTCAGCCCCAGCATTTT	CASSLDLGTQPQHF
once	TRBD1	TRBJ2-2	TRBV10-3	TGTGCCATCAGTGAATCGGACAGGGTCGCCGGGGAGCTGTTTTTT	CAISESDRVAGELFF
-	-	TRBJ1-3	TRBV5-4	TGTGCCAGCAGCTATTCGGATTCCTCTGGAAACACCATATATTTT	CASSYSDSSGNTIYF
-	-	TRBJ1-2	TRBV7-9	TGTGCCAGCAGCTTTGCAGGGCTTCCTGGCTACACCTTC	CASSFAGLPGYTF
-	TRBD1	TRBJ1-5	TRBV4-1	TGCGCCAGCAGCCAAGACCAATTCGGGACAGGGGATCAGCCCCAGCATTTT	CASSQDQFGTGDQPQHF
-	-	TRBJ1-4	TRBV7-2	TGTGCCAGCAGCCTCGCAGGGGAGGTCGGAAAACTGTTTTTT	CASSLAGEVGKLFF
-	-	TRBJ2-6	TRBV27	TGTGCCAGCAGTTTACAAGGGACTGGGGCCAACGTCCTGACTTTC	CASSLQGTGANVLTF
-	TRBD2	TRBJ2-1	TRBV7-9	TGTGCCAGCAGCACTCCGGGCGGGGGTAACAATGAGCAGTTCTTC	CASSTPGGGNNEQFF
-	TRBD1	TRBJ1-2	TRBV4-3	TGCGCCAGCAGCCAAGATTCACCGGGACAGGGCTATGGCTACACCTTC	CASSQDSPGQGYGYTF
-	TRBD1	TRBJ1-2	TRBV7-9	TGTGCCAGCAGCTATGACAGGGGAATTAACTATGGCTACACCTTC	CASSYDRGINYGYTF
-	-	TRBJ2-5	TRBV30	TGTGCCTGGAGTGTCCAGGGCCTAAGAGAGACCCAGTACTTC	CAWSVQGLRETQYF
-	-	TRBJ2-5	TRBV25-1	TGTGCCAGCAGTGAATATAATTGGAGGCCTATTTCCCAAGAGACCCAGTACTTC	CASSEYNWRPISQETQYF
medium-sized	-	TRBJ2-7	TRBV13	TGTGCCAGCAGCTCCGAGGGAGACACTCCCTACGAGCAGTACTTC	CASSSEGDTPYEQYF
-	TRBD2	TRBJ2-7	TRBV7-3	TGTGCCAGCAGCTTCCCACGGGGGGCTAGCGGGGCCACCTACGAGCAGTACTTC	CASSFPRGASGATYEQYF
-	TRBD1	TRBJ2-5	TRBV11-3	TGTGCCAGCAGCGCCCGGGACAGAGGGGAGACCCAGTACTTC	CASSARDRGETQYF
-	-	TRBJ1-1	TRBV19	TGTGCCAGTACCCTACAGTTTTCTGGGAACACTGAAGCTTTCTTT	CASTLQFSGNTEAFF
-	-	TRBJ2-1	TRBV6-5	TGTGCCAGCAGTCAAACGGGGGAGCAGTTCTTC	CASSQTGEQFF
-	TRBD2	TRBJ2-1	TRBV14	TGTGCCAGCAGCCAAGCCCCGTATTCCCAGGTGTCTGGGCTAGCGGTCTTTTCCTACAATGAGCAGTTCTTC	CASSQAPYSQVSGLAVFSYNEQFF
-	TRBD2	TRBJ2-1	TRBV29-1	TGCAGCGTCCCGCTAGCGGGGGGAGGGAACAATGAGCAGTTCTTC	CSVPLAGGGNNEQFF
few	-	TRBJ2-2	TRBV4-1	TGCGCCAGCAGCCAAGACCGGGATTCCGGGGAGCTGTTTTTT	CASSQDRDSGELFF
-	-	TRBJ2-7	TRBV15	TGTGCCACCAGCAGAGTACGGGGGATCTGGGACGAGCAGTACTTC	CATSRVRGIWDEQYF
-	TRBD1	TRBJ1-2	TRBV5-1	TGCGCCAGCAGCACCGGGACAGGGGGCGGAGGTGACTATGGCTACACCTTC	CASSTGTGGGGDYGYTF